The clone carrying this T cell receptor (beta chain) occurred a few times. Its antigen is not identified. The CDR3 extends over 14 amino acids. V lost 1 base, J lost 0 bases, and 7 bases lay in between. The germline V gene encodes CDR1 MNHEY and CDR2 SVGAGI. In making TCR beta libraries, quantitative 5'-RACE with molecular barcodes was used. Via MiXCR, TCRdb re-called the 5' RACE reads, giving one row per CDR3 protein. Among more than 600,000 distinct CDR3 sequences, 15% to 20% were seen once, and the ten largest hold 15% to 20%. This entry comes from a study of CD8 T cells in ankylosing spondylitis. Study-wide results and limits: Significant enrichment of disease-linked clones was reportedly seen in matched ankylosing spondylitis synovial fluid. Apparently characteristic of ankylosing spondylitis blood was a TCR beta motif (roughly eight highly homologous variants). Earlier reports found some motif variants in synovial fluid and blood in reactive arthritis.

Sequenced material: blood, either unsorted or a sorted T cell fraction (not recorded which). This sequence joins TRBV6-5 and TRBJ2-7; D remains ambiguous. The origin of this receptor is a male donor with ankylosing spondylitis. CDR3 loop: CASSYWGSSYEQYF. In nucleotides, the CDR3 is TGTGCCAGCAGTTACTGGGGAAGCTCCTACGAGCAGTACTTC.